The present TCR beta chain was sequenced within a study of shared clonotypes between healthy human individuals. Study context: Three CD4 naive, three CD4 memory, two CD8 naive and one CD8 memory plate were used per donor. Study findings and constraints: Shared across several donors were roughly 4.8% of the naive CD4 clonotypes. Compared with memory subsets, naive subsets generally had larger estimated richness.

The study enrolled healthy HIV-negative adults without recent acute infections or vaccinations as donors. Assay used: immunoSEQ multiplex PCR; TCRdb lists only in-frame clones, some missing. The repertoire has approximately 2,300,000 clones, around 90% of them found once; the top ten carry approximately 0.39%. As to this clone: What it binds is not known.

The CDR3 contains 13 residues. The germline gives CDR1 SNHLY, CDR2 FYNNEI. Trimming pared 6 bases from V and 7 bases from J, leaving 12 bases between. This TCR came from a man younger than 35 in good health. Some clones in this sample may be carry-over from other donors' samples. The chain joins TRBV2 to TRBJ2-2; D possibly corresponds to TRBD1 (6 bases). The sample was naive CD4+ T cells from PBMCs. Subset in this sample: CD45RA+ positively selected. The chain's CDR3 is CASRLQGIGELFF. CDR3 DNA sequence: TGTGCCAGCAGATTGCAGGGGATCGGGGAGCTGTTTTTT.